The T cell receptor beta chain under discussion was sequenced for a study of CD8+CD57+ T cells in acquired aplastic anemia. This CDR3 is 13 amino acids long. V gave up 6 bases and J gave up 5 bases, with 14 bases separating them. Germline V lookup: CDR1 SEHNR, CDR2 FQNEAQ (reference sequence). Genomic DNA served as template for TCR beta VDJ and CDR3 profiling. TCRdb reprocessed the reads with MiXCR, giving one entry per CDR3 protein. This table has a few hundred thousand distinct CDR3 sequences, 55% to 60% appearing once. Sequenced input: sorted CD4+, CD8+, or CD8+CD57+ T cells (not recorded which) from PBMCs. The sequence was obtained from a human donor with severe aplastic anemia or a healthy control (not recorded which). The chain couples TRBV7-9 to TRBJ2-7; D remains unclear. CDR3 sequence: CASRVPASDEQYF. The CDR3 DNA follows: TGTGCCAGCAGGGTCCCGGCGTCTGACGAGCAGTACTTC.